This T cell receptor beta chain came from a study of CD4 T cells in relation to SARS-CoV-2 and coronaviruses. Study overall: Shared crossreactive spike epitopes were mapped to their HLA restriction.

The CDR3 consists of 16 residues. V was pared by 3 bases and J by 1 base, with 12 bases between. Germline V gives CDR1 MNHEY, CDR2 SMNVEV (reference sequence). Profiled with immunoSEQ multiplex PCR; TCRdb holds only in-frame clones, not every one. Here the sample spans tens of thousands of clones, around 79% being singletons. In regard to this clone: No antigen is known for it.

The chain carries TRBV27 and TRBJ2-2, with D tentatively TRBD1 (6 bases). The receptor comes from an adult with COVID-19. Sequencing was done on a sample of naive CD4+ T cells from PBMCs, cultured in vitro. Subset described: naive CD4+ T cells isolated by negative enrichment. Here the CDR3 reads CASSLQGPWNTGELFF. CDR3 DNA: TGTGCCAGCAGTTTGCAGGGGCCATGGAACACCGGGGAGCTGTTTTTT.